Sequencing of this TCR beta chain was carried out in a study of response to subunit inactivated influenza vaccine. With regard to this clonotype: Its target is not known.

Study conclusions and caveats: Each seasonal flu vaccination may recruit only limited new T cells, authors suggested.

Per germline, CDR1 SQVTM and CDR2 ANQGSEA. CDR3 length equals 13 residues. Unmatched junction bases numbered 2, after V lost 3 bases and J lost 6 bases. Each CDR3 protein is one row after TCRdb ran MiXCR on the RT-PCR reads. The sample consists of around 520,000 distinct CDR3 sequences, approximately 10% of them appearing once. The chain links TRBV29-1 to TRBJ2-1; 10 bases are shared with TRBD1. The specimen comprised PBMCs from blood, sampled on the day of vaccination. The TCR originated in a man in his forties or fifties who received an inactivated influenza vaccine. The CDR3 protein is CSVDRTGGNEQFF. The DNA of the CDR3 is TGCAGCGTTGACAGGACAGGGGGCAATGAGCAGTTCTTC.